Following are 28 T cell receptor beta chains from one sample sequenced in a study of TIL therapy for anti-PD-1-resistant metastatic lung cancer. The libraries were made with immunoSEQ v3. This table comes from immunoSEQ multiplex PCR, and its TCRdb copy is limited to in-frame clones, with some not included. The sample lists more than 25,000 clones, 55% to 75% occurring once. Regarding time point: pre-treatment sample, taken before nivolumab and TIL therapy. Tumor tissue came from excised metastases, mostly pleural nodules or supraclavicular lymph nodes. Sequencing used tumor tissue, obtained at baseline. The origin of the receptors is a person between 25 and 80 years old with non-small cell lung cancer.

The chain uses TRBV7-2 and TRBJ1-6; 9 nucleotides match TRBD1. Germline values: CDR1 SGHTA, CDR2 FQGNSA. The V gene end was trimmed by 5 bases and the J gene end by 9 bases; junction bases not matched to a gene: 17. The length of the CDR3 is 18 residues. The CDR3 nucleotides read TGTGCCAGCAGCACACCCCTGCGGGACAGGGATTATGGTTCACCCCTCCACTTT. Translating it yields CASSTPLRDRDYGSPLHF.

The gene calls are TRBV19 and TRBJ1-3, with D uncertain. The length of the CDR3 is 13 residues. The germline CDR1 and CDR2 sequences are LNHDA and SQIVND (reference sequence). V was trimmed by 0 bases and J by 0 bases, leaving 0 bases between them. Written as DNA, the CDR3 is TGTGCCAGTAGTATAGACTCTGGAAACACCATATATTTT. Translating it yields CASSIDSGNTIYF.

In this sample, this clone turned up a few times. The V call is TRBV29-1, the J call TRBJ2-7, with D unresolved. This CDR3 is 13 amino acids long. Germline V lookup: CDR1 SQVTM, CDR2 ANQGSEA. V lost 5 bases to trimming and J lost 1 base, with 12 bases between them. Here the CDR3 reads CSVRKDLSYEQYF. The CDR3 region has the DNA TGCAGCGTTCGGAAAGATTTGTCCTACGAGCAGTACTTC.

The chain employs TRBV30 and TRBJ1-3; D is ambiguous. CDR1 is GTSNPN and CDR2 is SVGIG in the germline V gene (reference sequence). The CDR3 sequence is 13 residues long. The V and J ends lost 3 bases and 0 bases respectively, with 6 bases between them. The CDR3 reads CAWSAYSGNTIYF. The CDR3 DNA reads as TGTGCCTGGAGCGCGTACTCTGGAAACACCATATATTTT.

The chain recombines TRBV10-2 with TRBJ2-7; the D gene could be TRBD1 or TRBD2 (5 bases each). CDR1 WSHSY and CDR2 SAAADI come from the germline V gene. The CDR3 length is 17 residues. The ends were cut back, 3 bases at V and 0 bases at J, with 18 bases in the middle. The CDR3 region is CASSDRPGAAHSYEQYF. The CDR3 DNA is TGCGCCAGCAGTGATAGGCCCGGGGCAGCCCACTCCTACGAGCAGTACTTC.

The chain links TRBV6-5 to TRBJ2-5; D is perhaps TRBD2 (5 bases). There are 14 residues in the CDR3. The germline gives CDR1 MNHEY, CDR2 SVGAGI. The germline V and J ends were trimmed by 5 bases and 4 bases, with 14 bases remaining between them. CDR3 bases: TGTGCCAGCAGTAGACGGGTTGGAGGAGAGACCCAGTACTTC. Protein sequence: CASSRRVGGETQYF.

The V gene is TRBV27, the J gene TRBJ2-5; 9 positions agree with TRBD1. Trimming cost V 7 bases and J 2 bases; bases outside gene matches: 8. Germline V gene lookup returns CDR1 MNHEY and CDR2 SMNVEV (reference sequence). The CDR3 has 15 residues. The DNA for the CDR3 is TGTGCCAGCACTCCGGGACAGGGTGAGCAAGAGACCCAGTACTTC. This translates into CASTPGQGEQETQYF.

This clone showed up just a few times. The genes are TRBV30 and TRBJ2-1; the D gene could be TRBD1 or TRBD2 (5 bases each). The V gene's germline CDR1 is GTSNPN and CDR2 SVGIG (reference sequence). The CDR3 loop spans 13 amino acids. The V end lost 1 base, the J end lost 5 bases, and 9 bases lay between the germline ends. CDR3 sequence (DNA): TGTGCCTGGAGTGGGCAGGGAGACAATGAGCAGTTCTTC. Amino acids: CAWSGQGDNEQFF.

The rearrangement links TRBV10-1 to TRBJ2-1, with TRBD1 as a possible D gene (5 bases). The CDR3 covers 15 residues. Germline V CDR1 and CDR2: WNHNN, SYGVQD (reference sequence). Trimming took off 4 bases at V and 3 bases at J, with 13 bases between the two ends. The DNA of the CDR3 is TGCGCCAGCAGTGCCAACAGGTTAGGCTACAATGAGCAGTTCTTC. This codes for CASSANRLGYNEQFF.

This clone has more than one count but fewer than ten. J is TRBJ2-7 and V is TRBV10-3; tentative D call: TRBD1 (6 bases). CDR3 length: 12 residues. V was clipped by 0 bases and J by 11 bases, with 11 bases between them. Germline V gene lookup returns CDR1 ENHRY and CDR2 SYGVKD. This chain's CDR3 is CAISESIKGEYF. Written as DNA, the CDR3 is TGTGCCATCAGTGAGTCAATTAAGGGGGAGTACTTC.

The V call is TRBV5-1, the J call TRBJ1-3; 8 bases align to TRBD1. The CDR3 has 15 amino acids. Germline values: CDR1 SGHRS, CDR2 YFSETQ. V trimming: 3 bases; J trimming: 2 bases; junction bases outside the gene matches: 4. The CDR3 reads CASSSQGVTGNTIYF. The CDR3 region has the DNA TGCGCCAGCAGCTCACAGGGGGTGACTGGAAACACCATATATTTT.

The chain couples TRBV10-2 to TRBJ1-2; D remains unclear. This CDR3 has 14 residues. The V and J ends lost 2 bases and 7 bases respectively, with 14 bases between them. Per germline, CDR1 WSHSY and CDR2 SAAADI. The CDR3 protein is CASSEAQAQPGYTF. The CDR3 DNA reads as TGCGCCAGCAGTGAGGCCCAGGCCCAACCTGGCTACACCTTC.

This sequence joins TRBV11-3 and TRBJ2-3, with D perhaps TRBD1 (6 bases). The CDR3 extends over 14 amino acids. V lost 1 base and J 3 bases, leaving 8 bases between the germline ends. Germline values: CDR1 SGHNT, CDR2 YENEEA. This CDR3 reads CASSLGGGTDTQYF. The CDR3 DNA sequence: TGTGCCAGCAGCTTAGGAGGGGGAACAGATACGCAGTATTTT.

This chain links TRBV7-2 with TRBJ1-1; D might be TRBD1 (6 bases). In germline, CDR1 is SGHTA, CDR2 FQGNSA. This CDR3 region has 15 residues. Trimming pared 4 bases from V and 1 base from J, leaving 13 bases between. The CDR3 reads CASSSWSTGNTEAFF. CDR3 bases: TGTGCCAGCAGCTCATGGTCGACAGGGAACACTGAAGCTTTCTTT.

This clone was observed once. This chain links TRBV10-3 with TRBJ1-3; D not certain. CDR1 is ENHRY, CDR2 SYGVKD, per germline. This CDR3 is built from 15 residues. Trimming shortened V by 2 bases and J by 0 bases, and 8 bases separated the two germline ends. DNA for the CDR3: TGTGCCATCAGTGAGCAGGCAATCTCTGGAAACACCATATATTTT. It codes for CAISEQAISGNTIYF.

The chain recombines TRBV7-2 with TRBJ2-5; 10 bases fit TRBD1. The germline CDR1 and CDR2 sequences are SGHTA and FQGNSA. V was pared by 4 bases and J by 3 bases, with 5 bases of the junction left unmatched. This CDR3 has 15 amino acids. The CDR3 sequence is CASSSQTGGEETQYF. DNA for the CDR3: TGTGCCAGCAGCTCCCAGACAGGGGGCGAAGAGACCCAGTACTTC.

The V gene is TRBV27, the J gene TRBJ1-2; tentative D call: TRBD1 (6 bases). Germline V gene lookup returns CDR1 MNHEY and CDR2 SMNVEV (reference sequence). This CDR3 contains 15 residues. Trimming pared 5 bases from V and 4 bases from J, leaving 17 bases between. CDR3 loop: CASSPKIGGLYGYTF. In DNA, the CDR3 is TGTGCCAGCAGTCCCAAAATTGGGGGCCTCTATGGCTACACCTTC.

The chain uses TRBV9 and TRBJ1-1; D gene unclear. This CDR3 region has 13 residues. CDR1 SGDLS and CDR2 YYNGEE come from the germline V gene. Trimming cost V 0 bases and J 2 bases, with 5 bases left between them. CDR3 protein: CASSVGTNTEAFF. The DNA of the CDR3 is TGTGCCAGCAGCGTAGGGACCAACACTGAAGCTTTCTTT.

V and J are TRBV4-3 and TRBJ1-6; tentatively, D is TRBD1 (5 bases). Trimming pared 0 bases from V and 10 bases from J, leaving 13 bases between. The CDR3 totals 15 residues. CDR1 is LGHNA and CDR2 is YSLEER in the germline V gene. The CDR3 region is CASSQDYGWGSPLHF. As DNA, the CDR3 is TGCGCCAGCAGCCAAGATTATGGGTGGGGGTCACCCCTCCACTTT.

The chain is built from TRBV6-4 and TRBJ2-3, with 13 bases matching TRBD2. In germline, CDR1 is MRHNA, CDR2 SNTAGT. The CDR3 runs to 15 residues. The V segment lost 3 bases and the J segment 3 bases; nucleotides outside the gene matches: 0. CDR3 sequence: CASSETSGGTDTQYF. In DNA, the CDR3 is TGTGCCAGCAGTGAGACTAGCGGGGGGACAGATACGCAGTATTTT.

The CDR3 loop reads CASSPADRVTEAFF. The CDR3 bases are TGTGCCAGCAGCCCGGCGGACAGGGTCACTGAAGCTTTCTTT. The chain carries TRBV12-1 and TRBJ1-1; TRBD1 is the table's D call and was not checked against the DNA. TRBV12-1 counts as a pseudogene. The CDR3 contains 14 residues.

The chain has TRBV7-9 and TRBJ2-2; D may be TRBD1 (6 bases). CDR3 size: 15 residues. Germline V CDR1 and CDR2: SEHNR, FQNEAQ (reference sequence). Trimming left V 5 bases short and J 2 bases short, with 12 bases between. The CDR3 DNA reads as TGTGCCAGCAGCCCATACAGGGATAACACCGGGGAGCTGTTTTTT. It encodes CASSPYRDNTGELFF.

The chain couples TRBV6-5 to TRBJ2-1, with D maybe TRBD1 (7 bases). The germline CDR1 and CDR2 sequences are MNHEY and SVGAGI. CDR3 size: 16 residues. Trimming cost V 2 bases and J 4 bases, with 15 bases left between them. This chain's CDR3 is CASSYVSGGGYNEQFF. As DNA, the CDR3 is TGTGCCAGCAGTTACGTATCAGGGGGAGGTTACAATGAGCAGTTCTTC.

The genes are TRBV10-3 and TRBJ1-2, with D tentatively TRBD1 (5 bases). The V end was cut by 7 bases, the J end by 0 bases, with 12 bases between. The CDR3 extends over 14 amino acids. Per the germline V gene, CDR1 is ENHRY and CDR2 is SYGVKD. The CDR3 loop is CAIMGGSSNYGYTF. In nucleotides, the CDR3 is TGTGCCATCATGGGGGGTAGTTCTAACTATGGCTACACCTTC.

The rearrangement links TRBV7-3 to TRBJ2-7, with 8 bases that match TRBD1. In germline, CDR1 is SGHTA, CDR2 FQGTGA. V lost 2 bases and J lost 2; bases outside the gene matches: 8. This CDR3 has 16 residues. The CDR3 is CASSLSGQGLPYEQYF. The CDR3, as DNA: TGTGCCAGCAGCTTATCCGGACAGGGATTACCCTACGAGCAGTACTTC.

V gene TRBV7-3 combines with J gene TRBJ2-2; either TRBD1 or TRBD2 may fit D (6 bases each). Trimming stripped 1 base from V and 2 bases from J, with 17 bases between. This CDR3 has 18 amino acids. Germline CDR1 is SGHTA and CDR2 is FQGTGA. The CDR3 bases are TGTGCCAGCAGCTTAAGTGCCGGGGGCCACACAAACACCGGGGAGCTGTTTTTT. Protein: CASSLSAGGHTNTGELFF.

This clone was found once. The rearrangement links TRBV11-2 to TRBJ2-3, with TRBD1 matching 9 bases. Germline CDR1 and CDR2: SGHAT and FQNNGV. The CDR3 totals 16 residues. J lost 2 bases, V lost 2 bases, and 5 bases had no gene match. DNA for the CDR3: TGTGCCAGCAGCTTAAGCGGGACAGGGTACACAGATACGCAGTATTTT. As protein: CASSLSGTGYTDTQYF. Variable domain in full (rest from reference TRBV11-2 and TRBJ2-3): EAGVAQSPRYKIIEKRQSVAFWCNPISGHATLYWYQQILGQGPKLLIQFQNNGVVDDSQLPKDRFSAERLKGVDSTLKIQPAKLEDSAVYLCASSLSGTGYTDTQYFGPGTRLTVL.

CDR3 nucleotide sequence: TGTGCCAGCAGCCAAGGATATGAGACGACCACTGAAGCTTTCTTT. It specifies CASSQGYETTTEAFF. The V gene is TRBV4-2, the J gene TRBJ1-1; D unresolved. The germline gives CDR1 LGHNA, CDR2 YNFKEQ. Trimming shortened V by 1 base and J by 4 bases, and 13 bases separated the two germline ends. There are 15 residues in the CDR3.